Below, 29 T cell receptor beta chains from the same sample are listed, as sequenced in a study of T cells in Graves' hyperthyroidism and ophthalmopathy. Authors of the study amplified TCR beta CDR3 regions from RNA transcripts. The HTBI set primed first-round TCR CDR3 RT-PCR. TCRdb independently ran MiXCR on the multiplex PCR reads; one entry per CDR3 protein. The sample yields 600,000 to 850,000 distinct CDR3 sequences, under 20% seen once. Sequencing was performed on blood. These receptors all stem from a woman aged 45-65 years with Graves' hyperthyroidism that later progressed to Graves' ophthalmopathy.

This clonotype showed up just a few times. The V call is TRBV9, the J call TRBJ1-2; D remains ambiguous. CDR1 and CDR2 from the germline V gene are SGDLS and YYNGEE. The CDR3 extends over 14 amino acids. V was trimmed by 0 bases and J by 5 bases, leaving 11 bases between them. The CDR3 is CASSVAGASYGYTF. DNA of the CDR3: TGTGCCAGCAGCGTAGCTGGCGCCTCATATGGCTACACCTTC.

The rearrangement links TRBV7-9 to TRBJ2-1; 9 positions agree with TRBD1. The CDR3 has 16 residues. Per germline, CDR1 SEHNR and CDR2 FQNEAQ (reference sequence). V shed 4 bases, J shed 9 bases, and the junction held 13 bases outside the gene matches. The CDR3 sequence is CASSSNRDRVAIEQFF. The CDR3 nucleotides read TGTGCCAGCAGCTCGAACCGGGACAGGGTAGCTATTGAGCAGTTCTTC.

The CDR3 protein is CASSPGTSPNTGELFF. The CDR3 DNA is TGCGCCAGCAGCCCCGGGACGTCCCCGAACACCGGGGAGCTGTTTTTT. J is TRBJ2-2 and V is TRBV5-1; D is possibly TRBD1 or TRBD2 (5 bases each). CDR3 length: 16 residues. CDR1 and CDR2 from the germline V gene are SGHRS and YFSETQ. Trimming stripped 4 bases from V and 0 bases from J, with 13 bases between.

A few counts support this clonotype. Here the CDR3 DNA reads TGTGCCAGCAGCCAACGCGCGCCTTTCACAGATACGCAGTATTTT. This encodes CASSQRAPFTDTQYF. The chain has TRBV4-2 and TRBJ2-3; D gene uncertain. The CDR3 is 15 amino acids. Germline CDR1 LGHNA, CDR2 YNFKEQ. V lost 2 bases and J 2 bases, leaving 11 bases between the germline ends.

This chain connects TRBV2 to TRBJ2-1; D is possibly TRBD1 (6 bases). The germline gives CDR1 SNHLY, CDR2 FYNNEI. The CDR3 length is 14 residues. The V gene lost 6 bases and the J gene lost 6 bases, with 15 bases spanning the gap. The CDR3 is CASSNPGQTNEQFF. In DNA form, the CDR3 reads TGTGCCAGCAGCAACCCTGGACAGACCAATGAGCAGTTCTTC.

J is TRBJ2-3 and V is TRBV7-9; perhaps D is TRBD1 or TRBD2 (5 bases each). The germline V and J ends were trimmed by 2 bases and 0 bases, with 12 bases remaining between them. CDR1 and CDR2 from the germline V gene are SEHNR and FQNEAQ (reference sequence). CDR3 length: 16 residues. The CDR3 DNA reads as TGTGCCAGCAGCTTATCCCCCGGGACCAGCACAGATACGCAGTATTTT. It translates to CASSLSPGTSTDTQYF.

This clonotype was seen repeatedly, ten times or more. The chain has TRBV18 and TRBJ1-2; D unresolved. The CDR3 has 16 residues. Germline CDR1 and CDR2: KGHSH and LQKENI. With 2 bases removed from V and 2 bases from J, the gap between germline ends came to 15 bases. The CDR3 reads CASSPTHLDRNYGYTF. Here the CDR3 DNA reads TGTGCCAGCTCACCAACCCATCTGGATCGGAACTATGGCTACACCTTC.

This clonotype was seen more than once but under ten times. The V and J genes are TRBV10-3 and TRBJ2-5; 11 nucleotides align to TRBD1. Germline V gives CDR1 ENHRY, CDR2 SYGVKD. V was pared by 10 bases and J by 2 bases, with 6 bases of the junction left unmatched. The CDR3 spans 14 residues. DNA for the CDR3: TGTGCCACCAGGACAGGGGGCGGTCAAGAGACCCAGTACTTC. This sequence encodes CATRTGGGQETQYF.

This clonotype was detected only a few times. V and J are TRBV5-1 and TRBJ1-5, with 9 bases identical to TRBD1. This CDR3 contains 15 residues. Trimming cost V 0 bases and J 5 bases; bases outside gene matches: 3. CDR1 and CDR2 (germline): SGHRS, YFSETQ. The CDR3, as DNA: TGCGCCAGCAGCTTGGGGACAGGGGTTGATCAGCCCCAGCATTTT. Residues: CASSLGTGVDQPQHF.

This clonotype was seen repeatedly, ten times or more. The gene calls are TRBV2 and TRBJ2-4, with D unclear. In germline, CDR1 is SNHLY, CDR2 FYNNEI. V lost 0 bases and J 2 bases, leaving 8 bases between the germline ends. The CDR3 is made up of 15 amino acids. The chain's CDR3 is CASSEAFGSKNIQYF. CDR3 coding DNA: TGTGCCAGCAGTGAAGCATTCGGATCCAAAAACATTCAGTACTTC.

This clonotype was seen ten or more times. The genes are TRBV20-1 and TRBJ2-3; 9 nucleotides align to TRBD2. Germline CDR1 and CDR2: DFQATT and SNEGSKA (reference sequence). With V trimmed by 3 bases and J by 4 bases, 5 bases remained unmatched. There are 14 residues in the CDR3. The CDR3 region is CSASGGGASDTQYF. DNA for the CDR3: TGCAGTGCTAGCGGCGGGGGGGCGTCAGATACGCAGTATTTT.

This clonotype came up many times. The chain carries TRBV3-1 and TRBJ2-3, with D possibly called TRBD1 or TRBD2 (5 bases each). Per the germline V gene, CDR1 is LGHDT and CDR2 is YNNKEL (reference sequence). The CDR3 is made up of 15 amino acids. Between the trimmed V and J ends, which lost 0 bases and 6 bases, there was a span of 13 bases. The CDR3 spells CASSQEGRDGDTQYF. In DNA, the CDR3 is TGTGCCAGCAGCCAAGAAGGCAGGGACGGTGATACGCAGTATTTT.

This clonotype was detected ten times or more. The rearrangement links TRBV27 to TRBJ1-2; D unresolved. The length of the CDR3 is 15 residues. Germline V gene lookup returns CDR1 MNHEY and CDR2 SMNVEV (reference sequence). V lost 2 bases to trimming and J lost 4 bases, with 14 bases between them. The CDR3 DNA follows: TGTGCCAGCAGTTTAGGACCGGGCCCTACCTATGGCTACACCTTC. Its protein product is CASSLGPGPTYGYTF.

The chain combines TRBV9 with TRBJ2-3; D may be TRBD2 (7 bases). The germline V gene encodes CDR1 SGDLS and CDR2 YYNGEE. The CDR3 spans 17 residues. The V gene lost 4 bases and the J gene lost 0 bases, with 18 bases spanning the gap. Here the CDR3 DNA reads TGTGCCAGCAGCCCATTTGGGAGGGGGGTGAGCACAGATACGCAGTATTTT. It specifies CASSPFGRGVSTDTQYF.

The table lists this clonotype with many counts. This chain uses TRBV3-1 with TRBJ1-3; D is unclear. CDR3 length: 16 amino acids. In germline, CDR1 is LGHDT, CDR2 YNNKEL (reference sequence). V dropped 0 bases and J dropped 0 bases, with 9 bases sitting between them. The CDR3 reads CASSQDRLSSGNTIYF. CDR3 coding DNA: TGTGCCAGCAGCCAAGATCGCTTGAGCTCTGGAAACACCATATATTTT. Combining the CDR3 with reference TRBV3-1 and TRBJ1-3 gives the whole variable domain DTAVSQTPKYLVTQMGNDKSIKCEQNLGHDTMYWYKQDSKKFLKIMFSYNNKELIINETVPNRFSPKSPDKAHLNLHINSLELGDSAVYFCASSQDRLSSGNTIYFGEGSWLTVV.

On this clonotype itself: A much larger clonotype is one base distant, so this may be a read error. V usage is TRBV2 and J usage is TRBJ2-1, with a tentative D call TRBD1 (6 bases). This CDR3 region has 16 residues. CDR1 and CDR2 (germline): SNHLY, FYNNEI. The CDR3 loop reads CASSLKKGDSYSEQFF. The CDR3 bases are TGTGCCAGCAGCTTAAAAAAGGGGGATTCCTACAGTGAGCAGTTCTTC.

CDR3 residues: CSVERGHSYEQYF. The CDR3 DNA reads TGCAGCGTTGAGAGAGGGCACTCCTACGAGCAGTACTTC. The chain recombines TRBV29-1 with TRBJ2-7, with D perhaps TRBD2 (5 bases). V lost 3 bases, J lost 0 bases, and 9 bases lay in between. The CDR3 sequence is 13 residues long. Germline V gene lookup returns CDR1 SQVTM and CDR2 ANQGSEA.

This chain connects TRBV19 to TRBJ1-1; 12 nucleotides line up with TRBD1. The CDR3 has 16 residues. From germline, CDR1 is LNHDA and CDR2 SQIVND (reference sequence). Trimming took 6 bases from V and 4 from J; bases not matched to a gene: 9. Here the CDR3 reads CASRPGTGGRGTEAFF. CDR3 nucleotide sequence: TGTGCCAGTAGACCCGGGACAGGGGGCCGGGGCACTGAAGCTTTCTTT.

The chain uses TRBV5-6 and TRBJ1-6; D gene ambiguous. V dropped 4 bases and J dropped 8 bases, with 7 bases sitting between them. Germline V gene sequence: CDR1 SGHDT, CDR2 YYEEEE. This CDR3 has 12 amino acids. The CDR3 DNA sequence: TGTGCCAGCAGCCCCGCGGATTCACCCCTCCACTTT. Translated, it gives CASSPADSPLHF.

CDR3 region: CASSPPGQGTYTF. For the CDR3, the DNA is TGTGCCAGCAGCCCCCCGGGACAGGGGACCTACACCTTC. The chain joins TRBV5-6 to TRBJ1-2; 10 bases map to TRBD1. Germline assignment: CDR1 SGHDT and CDR2 YYEEEE. This CDR3 is built from 13 residues. V shed 4 bases, J shed 10 bases, and the junction held 7 bases outside the gene matches.

V and J are TRBV2 and TRBJ1-2, with D tentatively TRBD1 (5 bases). Trimming stripped 3 bases from V and 4 bases from J, with 9 bases between. Germline assignment: CDR1 SNHLY and CDR2 FYNNEI. There are 13 residues in the CDR3. This CDR3 reads CASSDRDVYGYTF. The CDR3 DNA reads as TGTGCCAGCAGTGACAGGGATGTCTATGGCTACACCTTC.

This rearrangement joins TRBV20-1 to TRBJ2-2; TRBD2 aligns across 7 bases. V trimming: 3 bases; J trimming: 7 bases; junction bases outside the gene matches: 2. Germline values: CDR1 DFQATT, CDR2 SNEGSKA (reference sequence). The CDR3 covers 12 residues. The CDR3, as DNA: TGCAGTGCTAGGTCGGGGGGCGGGGAGCTGTTTTTT. Translating it yields CSARSGGGELFF.

V and J are TRBV29-1 and TRBJ1-2, with a tentative D call TRBD1 (6 bases). The germline gives CDR1 SQVTM, CDR2 ANQGSEA. The V end was cut by 6 bases, the J end by 5 bases, with 13 bases between. The CDR3 spans 12 residues. The CDR3 here is CSVPTQGYGYTF. CDR3 coding DNA: TGCAGCGTCCCCACCCAGGGGTATGGCTACACCTTC. The whole variable domain, remainder taken from reference TRBV29-1 and TRBJ1-2, is SAVISQKPSRDICQRGTSLTIQCQVDSQVTMMFWYRQQPGQSLTLIATANQGSEATYESGFVIDKFPISRPNLTFSTLTVSNMSPEDSSIYLCSVPTQGYGYTFGSGTRLTVV.

This clonotype was seen more than once but under ten times. This chain uses TRBV27 with TRBJ1-6; TRBD1 is a possible D gene (5 bases). V lost 6 bases and J 8 bases, leaving 20 bases between the germline ends. This CDR3 has 16 amino acids. In germline, CDR1 is MNHEY, CDR2 SMNVEV (reference sequence). The CDR3, as DNA: TGTGCCAGCAGCGGTCACCAGGGATGGGGGGATTCACCCCTCCACTTT. Translation gives CASSGHQGWGDSPLHF.

In its sample, this clonotype was seen many times. V usage is TRBV11-2 and J usage is TRBJ2-5; possibly TRBD1 for D (6 bases). The V gene lost 3 bases and the J gene lost 4 bases, with 15 bases spanning the gap. The length of the CDR3 is 15 residues. Germline values: CDR1 SGHAT, CDR2 FQNNGV. CDR3 region: CASSFIGTKAETQYF. CDR3 coding DNA: TGTGCCAGCAGCTTCATAGGGACAAAGGCAGAGACCCAGTACTTC.

V is TRBV29-1 and J is TRBJ2-5; D is uncertain. Germline V lookup: CDR1 SQVTM, CDR2 ANQGSEA. Deletions cut 7 bases from V and 2 bases from J, with 8 bases between. CDR3 length equals 11 residues. CDR3: CSGQGQETQYF. CDR3 DNA: TGCAGCGGACAAGGACAAGAGACCCAGTACTTC.

This sequence joins TRBV7-9 and TRBJ1-1; no reliable D call. V gave up 5 bases and J gave up 5 bases, with 12 bases separating them. Looked up from germline, CDR1 is SEHNR and CDR2 is FQNEAQ (reference sequence). The CDR3 sequence is 13 residues long. CDR3 in amino acids: CASSTGYETEAFF. In nucleotides, the CDR3 is TGTGCCAGCAGCACCGGTTATGAGACTGAAGCTTTCTTT.

This clonotype has a count of ten or more. The chain has TRBV5-1 and TRBJ2-3; no reliable D call. The germline V gene has CDR1 SGHRS and CDR2 YFSETQ. Between the trimmed V and J ends, which lost 0 bases and 3 bases, there was a span of 14 bases. CDR3 length: 16 residues. DNA for the CDR3: TGCGCCAGCAGCTTGGGAGGTATATCCGCGACAGATACGCAGTATTTT. Its translation: CASSLGGISATDTQYF.

The V and J genes are TRBV19 and TRBJ2-2, with a tentative D call TRBD2 (6 bases). This CDR3 contains 16 residues. With 3 bases removed from V and 2 bases from J, the gap between germline ends came to 13 bases. Germline loops: CDR1 LNHDA, CDR2 SQIVND (reference sequence). The CDR3 reads CASSMGAGHNTGELFF. The CDR3 region has the DNA TGTGCCAGTAGTATGGGCGCGGGGCACAACACCGGGGAGCTGTTTTTT.